The clone carrying this T cell receptor beta chain was seen many times. The antigen is undetermined. This sample is part of a study of human T cells and chemical hapten exposure. At the level of the study: Weekly diphenylcyclopropenone doses were given to patients' scalps across the approximately 24-week study. A patient group, mainly female, showed alopecia areata, totalis or universalis.

For the library, individual cDNA molecules each received unique molecular identifiers. TCRdb ran MiXCR on the RACE reads and lists one entry per CDR3 protein. The table includes 180,000 or so distinct CDR3 sequences, more than 12% detected once. General study results and limits: DPC sensitization did not alter TCRs above 1 in 1000 frequency.

The CDR3 extends over 16 amino acids. V was pared by 6 bases and J by 0 bases, with 12 bases between. Germline V gene data show CDR1 as MNHEY and CDR2 as SVGAGI. Time point given: patch test 1, 2 weeks after DPC sensitization. Described treatment: therapeutic diphenylcyclopropenone sensitization with weekly scalp DPC. The TCR was taken from a woman aged 25 to 39 with alopecia areata. Some clones in this sample may be carry-over from other donors' samples. This chain connects TRBV6-5 to TRBJ1-6; possibly TRBD1 for D (5 bases). The source material was whole blood, sampled in connection with sensitization to the hapten diphenylcyclopropenone (DPC). Here the CDR3 DNA reads TGTGCCAGCAGGCAACAGGAAAGCTCCTATAATTCACCCCTCCACTTT. This encodes CASRQQESSYNSPLHF.